Presented here are 30 T cell receptor beta chains from one specimen sequenced in a study of cytomegalovirus exposure and HLA in healthy donors. The study ran its PCR with 60 Vbeta and 13 Jbeta primers. Method: immunoSEQ multiplex PCR; TCRdb's copy keeps in-frame clones and lacks some. In the table there are 75,000 to 100,000 clones, 65% to 85% of which are singletons. The sequenced sample was PBMCs. The receptors were gathered from a man between 40 and 49 years old in good health and CMV-seropositive.

The rearrangement uses TRBV30 and TRBJ1-3, with D possibly matching TRBD1 (5 bases). The V end was cut by 3 bases, the J end by 2 bases, with 5 bases between. This CDR3 has 12 amino acids. Germline values: CDR1 GTSNPN, CDR2 SVGIG (reference sequence). CDR3 in amino acids: CAWRTAGNTIYF. CDR3 DNA sequence: TGTGCCTGGAGGACAGCTGGAAACACCATATATTTT.

The V gene is TRBV11-1, the J gene TRBJ2-1; 11 bases fit TRBD1. Germline CDR1 reads SGHAT; CDR2 reads FQDESV (reference sequence). This CDR3 has 18 amino acids. V dropped 1 base and J dropped 0; count of bases not matched to a gene: 5. The CDR3 region is CASSLVFGTGGSYNEQFF. The CDR3 nucleotides are TGTGCCAGCAGCTTAGTGTTCGGGACAGGGGGCTCCTACAATGAGCAGTTCTTC.

This chain connects TRBV10-1 to TRBJ1-1; maybe TRBD1 (6 bases). Germline V CDR1 and CDR2: WNHNN, SYGVQD (reference sequence). V was trimmed by 3 bases and J by 1 base, leaving 15 bases between them. The CDR3 sequence is 16 residues long. CDR3 DNA sequence: TGCGCCAGCAGTGATGTATTCGGGGACAAGAACACTGAAGCTTTCTTT. It codes for CASSDVFGDKNTEAFF.

As concerns this clone: At one end the junction does not follow the germline gene, possibly because of a read error. The gene calls are TRBV7-9 and TRBJ2-1; 7 bases agree with TRBD2. Germline V CDR1 and CDR2: SEHNR, FQNEAQ (reference sequence). The CDR3 extends over 15 amino acids. CDR3 protein: CSSSPSSGKVDEQFF. CDR3 sequence (DNA): TGTTCCAGCAGCCCGTCTAGCGGTAAGGTGGATGAGCAGTTCTTC.

This chain links TRBV28 with TRBJ2-3; TRBD1 matches at 7 bases. Per germline, CDR1 MDHEN and CDR2 SYDVKM. The CDR3 runs 13 residues. Trimming cost V 5 bases and J 9 bases; bases outside gene matches: 8. The CDR3 spells CASSPTGVVTQYF. The DNA for the CDR3 is TGTGCCAGCAGTCCTACAGGGGTGGTGACGCAGTATTTT.

This clone was seen just once. The chain joins TRBV30 to TRBJ2-1; the D gene is possibly TRBD2 (6 bases). The germline V and J ends were trimmed by 0 bases and 8 bases, with 14 bases remaining between them. Germline loops: CDR1 GTSNPN, CDR2 SVGIG (reference sequence). This CDR3 region has 14 residues. As DNA, the CDR3 is TGTGCCTGGAGTGTTCTACTAGCTGGGGATGAGCAGTTCTTC. Its translation is CAWSVLLAGDEQFF.

This clone was found a few times. The rearrangement joins TRBV29-1 to TRBJ2-7, with D unresolved. Deletions cut 6 bases from V and 0 bases from J, with 12 bases between. Looked up from germline, CDR1 is SQVTM and CDR2 is ANQGSEA. CDR3 length: 13 residues. The CDR3 loop is CSVQAPSSYEQYF. The CDR3 DNA follows: TGCAGCGTGCAGGCTCCGAGCTCCTACGAGCAGTACTTC.

As to this clone: Sequence at one end of the junction differs from germline and may be a read error. Distinct nucleotide sequences in the sample also encode this CDR3. The J gene is TRBJ1-5, the V gene TRBV23-1; 8 bases are a match to TRBD1. TRBV23-1 is an open reading frame whose function is uncertain. The CDR3 loop spans 17 amino acids. The CDR3, as DNA: TGTGCCAGCAGTCGGCCTTCGAGGACAGGGTGCAATCAGCCCCAGCATTTT. It encodes CASSRPSRTGCNQPQHF.

The chain employs TRBV13 and TRBJ2-7; TRBD1 agrees at 7 bases. Unmatched junction bases numbered 6, after V lost 5 bases and J lost 2 bases. CDR1 PRHDT and CDR2 FYEKMQ come from the germline V gene (reference sequence). The CDR3 is 14 amino acids. CDR3 DNA: TGTGCCAGCAGCAACCGGGACAGCACCTACGAGCAGTACTTC. It yields the protein CASSNRDSTYEQYF.

The rearrangement joins TRBV4-1 to TRBJ2-7; maybe TRBD2 (5 bases). With 3 bases removed from V and 2 bases from J, the gap between germline ends came to 14 bases. Germline V gene lookup returns CDR1 MGHRA and CDR2 YSYEKL. The CDR3 sequence is 15 residues long. The CDR3 bases are TGCGCCAGCAGCCAGGTAATGAGGGCCCCCTACGAGCAGTACTTC. Its protein product is CASSQVMRAPYEQYF.

This chain links TRBV7-9 with TRBJ1-2; TRBD1 matches at 10 bases. Per germline, CDR1 SEHNR and CDR2 FQNEAQ (reference sequence). The ends lost 5 bases at V and 8 bases at J; junction bases unmatched: 8. The length of the CDR3 is 14 residues. CDR3 in DNA: TGTGCCAGCAGCCCCCTGACAGGGGGCGGGGGCTACACCTTC. Its translation: CASSPLTGGGGYTF.

The V and J genes are TRBV6-5 and TRBJ1-2; maybe TRBD1 (5 bases). The CDR3 runs to 14 residues. The V end lost 7 bases, the J end lost 5 bases, and 17 bases lay between the germline ends. Germline V gene lookup returns CDR1 MNHEY and CDR2 SVGAGI. The CDR3 loop is CASKAGSMGYGYTF. CDR3 bases: TGTGCCAGCAAGGCAGGGTCCATGGGTTATGGCTACACCTTC.

The CDR3 DNA reads as TGTGCCAGCAGCGGGACAGGGCACTACGAGCAGTACTTC. Translated, it gives CASSGTGHYEQYF. V gene TRBV5-5 combines with J gene TRBJ2-7, with TRBD1 identical over 9 bases. CDR3 size: 13 residues. The V segment lost 4 bases and the J segment 3 bases; nucleotides outside the gene matches: 2. Germline CDR1 SGHKS, CDR2 YYEKEE (reference sequence).

Comments on this clone: The junction shows a germline mismatch at one end, possibly a read error. In the same sample, other DNA sequences code for this CDR3. The gene calls are TRBV5-6 and TRBJ1-3, with D possibly being TRBD1 (5 bases). CDR1 is SGHDT and CDR2 is YYEEEE in the germline V gene. CDR3 length: 15 residues. The CDR3 loop reads CVSSLGPIGGNTIYF. CDR3 in DNA: TGTGTCAGCAGCCTGGGACCTATCGGGGGAAACACCATATATTTT.

The V gene is TRBV7-8, the J gene TRBJ1-5; D possibly corresponds to TRBD1 (5 bases). Trimming cost V 8 bases and J 2 bases, with 16 bases left between them. Germline loops: CDR1 SGHVS, CDR2 FQNEAQ. The CDR3 runs 15 residues. Written as DNA, the CDR3 is TGTGCCAGCGGATTGGGGCCGAGTGGCAATCAGCCCCAGCATTTT. Amino acid sequence: CASGLGPSGNQPQHF. The full variable domain, completed using reference TRBV7-8 and TRBJ1-5, is GAGVSQSPRYKVAKRGQDVALRCDPISGHVSLFWYQQALGQGPEFLTYFQNEAQLDKSGLPSDRFFAERPEGSVSTLKIQRTQQEDSAVYLCASGLGPSGNQPQHFGDGTRLSIL.

This chain uses TRBV11-2 with TRBJ1-2; D remains unclear. V lost 8 bases to trimming and J lost 3 bases, with 19 bases between them. This CDR3 has 15 residues. Germline CDR1 and CDR2: SGHAT and FQNNGV. As DNA, the CDR3 is TGTGCCAGCCGGAGTTCGGCACTTAATCACTATGGCTACACCTTC. Its protein is CASRSSALNHYGYTF.

The genes are TRBV6-1 and TRBJ1-6; 9 bases fit TRBD1. This CDR3 has 14 residues. The germline gives CDR1 MNHNS, CDR2 SASEGT. The ends lost 11 bases at V and 5 bases at J; junction bases unmatched: 7. CDR3 sequence reads: CAGGTGRDNSPLHF. The CDR3, as DNA: TGTGCCGGGGGGACAGGGAGGGATAATTCACCCCTCCACTTT.

A word on this clone: Other DNA sequences in this sample translate to the same CDR3. The CDR3 reads CASSLGQGSYNEQFF. CDR3 nucleotides: TGCGCCAGCAGCTTGGGACAGGGCTCCTACAATGAGCAGTTCTTC. The chain links TRBV5-1 to TRBJ2-1; 7 bases are a match to TRBD1. This CDR3 region has 15 residues. Germline CDR1 SGHRS, CDR2 YFSETQ. The V gene end was trimmed by 0 bases and the J gene end by 0 bases; junction bases not matched to a gene: 0. The whole variable domain, filled in from reference TRBV5-1 and TRBJ2-1, reads KAGVTQTPRYLIKTRGQQVTLSCSPISGHRSVSWYQQTPGQGLQFLFEYFSETQRNKGNFPGRFSGRQFSNSRSEMNVSTLELGDSALYLCASSLGQGSYNEQFFGPGTRLTVL.

The chain employs TRBV7-9 and TRBJ2-3; a weak D match, TRBD1 (8 bases). V lost 5 bases and J lost 4, with 13 bases in between. Germline lookup yields CDR1 SEHNR and CDR2 FQNEAQ (reference sequence). The CDR3 runs 14 residues. In nucleotides, the CDR3 is TGTGCCAGCAGCGACAGGGGAGGGGCAGATACGCAGTATTTT. This translates into CASSDRGGADTQYF. The full variable domain, in which reference TRBV7-9 and TRBJ2-3 provide the parts outside the CDR3, is DTGVSQNPRHKITKRGQNVTFRCDPISEHNRLYWYRQTLGQGPEFLTYFQNEAQLEKSRLLSDRFSAERPKGSFSTLEIQRTEQGDSAMYLCASSDRGGADTQYFGPGTRLTVL.

The DNA for the CDR3 is TGTGCCAGCAACAACGGAGGCTCGCGTTATGGCTACACCTTC. It encodes CASNNGGSRYGYTF. V is TRBV2 and J is TRBJ1-2; no firm D call. Looked up from germline, CDR1 is SNHLY and CDR2 is FYNNEI. The length of the CDR3 is 14 residues. The V gene lost 7 bases and the J gene lost 5 bases, with 17 bases spanning the gap.

This rearrangement joins TRBV10-3 to TRBJ1-2; 7 bases match TRBD1. With V trimmed by 5 bases and J by 3 bases, 3 bases remained unmatched. Per the germline V gene, CDR1 is ENHRY and CDR2 is SYGVKD. This CDR3 is 13 amino acids long. In DNA, the CDR3 is TGTGCCATCAGTTCGACAGGGCACTATGGCTACACCTTC. Encoded protein: CAISSTGHYGYTF.

This sequence joins TRBV19 and TRBJ2-7; TRBD1 agrees at 8 bases. CDR1 and CDR2 from the germline V gene are LNHDA and SQIVND (reference sequence). Trimming cost V 11 bases and J 4 bases; bases outside gene matches: 13. This CDR3 comprises 14 residues. The CDR3 DNA reads TGTGCCTCTTCCTCCGGGACAGGAGATTACGAGCAGTACTTC. It encodes CASSSGTGDYEQYF.

The rearrangement links TRBV6-6 to TRBJ2-1; D not resolved. This CDR3 region has 11 residues. The germline V gene has CDR1 MNHNY and CDR2 SVGAGI (reference sequence). Between the trimmed V and J ends, which lost 4 bases and 7 bases, there was a span of 5 bases. The CDR3 DNA reads TGTGCCAGCAGTTCCTTAAATGAGCAGTTCTTC. Its translation: CASSSLNEQFF.

The CDR3, as DNA: TGTGCCAGCACAGGAGGGAGAGTAAACGGGAGGCCCCAGTTCTTC. Its protein product is CASTGGRVNGRPQFF. V usage is TRBV6-1 and J usage is TRBJ2-1, with 7 bases lining up with TRBD2. The CDR3 contains 15 residues. V lost 7 bases, J lost 13 bases, and 19 bases stayed unmatched. CDR1 is MNHNS and CDR2 is SASEGT in the germline V gene.

The chain joins TRBV19 to TRBJ2-2; 11 bases fit TRBD1. This CDR3 region has 15 residues. Germline V lookup: CDR1 LNHDA, CDR2 SQIVND (reference sequence). V trimming: 3 bases; J trimming: 5 bases; junction bases outside the gene matches: 2. The CDR3 coding sequence is TGTGCCAGTAGTATGGACAGGGGGCGGACCGGGGAGCTGTTTTTT. Translated: CASSMDRGRTGELFF.

The gene calls are TRBV2 and TRBJ2-3; 9 bases agree with TRBD2. Germline V CDR1 and CDR2: SNHLY, FYNNEI. The trim removed 5 bases at V and 0 bases at J, leaving 6 bases unmatched. The CDR3 runs to 16 residues. The CDR3 protein is CASSRNLAGSTDTQYF. CDR3 in DNA: TGTGCCAGCAGTAGAAATCTAGCGGGGAGCACAGATACGCAGTATTTT. Supplemented by reference TRBV2 and TRBJ2-3, the full variable domain reads EPEVTQTPSHQVTQMGQEVILRCVPISNHLYFYWYRQILGQKVEFLVSFYNNEISEKSEIFDDQFSVERPDGSNFTLKIRSTKLEDSAMYFCASSRNLAGSTDTQYFGPGTRLTVL.

The chain joins TRBV5-1 to TRBJ1-2, with D tentatively TRBD1 (6 bases). The germline CDR1 and CDR2 sequences are SGHRS and YFSETQ. Trimming removed 4 bases at V and 4 bases at J, with 17 bases between. This CDR3 has 15 amino acids. CDR3 amino acids: CASSPYDRFSYGYTF. CDR3 bases: TGCGCCAGCAGCCCCTACGACAGGTTTAGCTATGGCTACACCTTC.

There are a few counts of this clone. The V call is TRBV18, the J call TRBJ1-1, with D perhaps TRBD1 (6 bases). CDR1 is KGHSH, CDR2 LQKENI, per germline. With 0 bases removed from V and 5 bases from J, the gap between germline ends came to 16 bases. CDR3 size: 16 residues. The CDR3 nucleotides read TGTGCCAGCTCACCACCGATGAAGGGGGTTTGGACTGAAGCTTTCTTT. Amino acids: CASSPPMKGVWTEAFF.

The V gene is TRBV9, the J gene TRBJ2-2, with 8 bases lining up with TRBD1. The germline V gene encodes CDR1 SGDLS and CDR2 YYNGEE. V shed 4 bases and J 3 bases; nucleotides not matched to a gene: 11. The CDR3 runs 17 residues. CDR3 sequence reads: CASSRGDVTGDTGELFF. Written as DNA, the CDR3 is TGTGCCAGCAGCCGAGGCGATGTGACAGGGGACACCGGGGAGCTGTTTTTT.

This clone has only a few counts. V and J are TRBV6-1 and TRBJ1-6, with 7 bases lining up with TRBD1. The CDR3 extends over 16 amino acids. Trimming removed 2 bases from V and 5 bases from J; junction bases left unmatched: 6. Germline CDR1 MNHNS, CDR2 SASEGT. CDR3 bases: TGTGCCAGCAGTGAATGGATGGGGACAGATAATTCACCCCTCCACTTT. It translates to CASSEWMGTDNSPLHF.